This T cell receptor (beta chain) was documented in a study of OX40 agonist ivuxolimab in advanced cancers. The CDR3 runs to 16 residues. Germline V lookup: CDR1 ENHRY, CDR2 SYGVKD. Trimming at V came to 6 bases and at J to 5 bases, leaving 11 bases not matched to a gene. Using immunoSEQ multiplex PCR, the repertoire was profiled, and TCRdb retains in-frame clones only, with some absent. The sample records about 81,000 clones, more than 75% being singletons. The genes are TRBV10-3 and TRBJ1-5; 9 bases agree with TRBD1. This TCR was sampled from an adult with an advanced solid tumor such as melanoma, head and neck, liver or kidney cancer. The source was CD4+ or CD8+ T cells sorted from blood, collected in a trial of the OX40 agonist ivuxolimab. This CDR3 is CAISLEQGAPDQPQHF. In DNA form, the CDR3 reads TGTGCCATCAGCCTAGAACAGGGGGCACCTGATCAGCCCCAGCATTTT.